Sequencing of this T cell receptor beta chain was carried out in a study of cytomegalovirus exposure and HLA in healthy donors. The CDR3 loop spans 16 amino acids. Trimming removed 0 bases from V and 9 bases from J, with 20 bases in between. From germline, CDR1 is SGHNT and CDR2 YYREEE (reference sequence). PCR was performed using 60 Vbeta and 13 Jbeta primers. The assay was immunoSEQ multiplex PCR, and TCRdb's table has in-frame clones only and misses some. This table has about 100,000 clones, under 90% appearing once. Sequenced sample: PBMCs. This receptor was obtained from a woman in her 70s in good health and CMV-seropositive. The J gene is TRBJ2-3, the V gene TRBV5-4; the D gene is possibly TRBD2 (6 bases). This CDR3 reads CASSLAGITGVSTQYF. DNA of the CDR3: TGTGCCAGCAGCTTGGCCGGTATAACGGGAGTATCGACGCAGTATTTT.